Each of the 2 T cell receptor beta chains below was sequenced from the same sample in a study of blood T cell repertoires in COVID-19. Here immunoSEQ multiplex PCR was the method, and the copy in TCRdb shows in-frame clones only, minus some. The table records 300,000 or so clones, roughly 89% of them present only once. The sample was PBMCs or T cells enriched from blood (not recorded which). Receptor source: a woman between 50 and 59 years old who had been exposed to COVID-19.

The rearrangement uses TRBV29-1 and TRBJ1-1, with D possibly being TRBD1 (5 bases). This CDR3 has 11 residues. V lost 7 bases to trimming and J lost 2 bases, with 8 bases between them. Per germline, CDR1 SQVTM and CDR2 ANQGSEA. The CDR3 protein is CSGRVNTEAFF. CDR3 nucleotide sequence: TGCAGCGGCAGGGTTAACACTGAAGCTTTCTTT.

This chain joins TRBV19 and TRBJ1-5; TRBD1 aligns across 9 bases. Trimming cost V 3 bases and J 0 bases; bases outside gene matches: 12. Germline V gene sequence: CDR1 LNHDA, CDR2 SQIVND (reference sequence). The CDR3 covers 19 residues. The CDR3 is CASSIDRGGLIDSNQPQHF. For the CDR3, the DNA is TGTGCCAGTAGTATCGACAGGGGGGGCTTGATTGATAGCAATCAGCCCCAGCATTTT.